This TCR beta chain is from a study of cytomegalovirus exposure and HLA in healthy donors. Study-wide context: Inside one of the first data releases sat around 77 million unique TCRs taken from HLA-typed donors. Overall study findings and caveats: Highly shared sequence variants in one cluster were likely a sequencing artifact. As confirmed in vitro, a few CMV-associated chains were specific for CMV antigens.

This PCR relied on a set of 60 Vbeta primers and 13 Jbeta primers. Clones were read by immunoSEQ multiplex PCR, and TCRdb kept only the in-frame ones, dropping some. In the table there are hundreds of thousands of clones, about 83% of which are singletons. A remark on this clone: Its target is unknown.

The clonotype originates from a girl aged 10 to 17 in good health and CMV-seronegative. What was sequenced was PBMCs.

The CDR3 loop reads CASSSGTGGVREQFF. The CDR3 coding sequence is TGTGCCAGCAGCTCCGGGACAGGGGGTGTCAGGGAGCAGTTCTTC. The V call is TRBV7-9, the J call TRBJ2-1, with 11 nucleotides matching TRBD1. The V gene's germline CDR1 is SEHNR and CDR2 FQNEAQ (reference sequence). The CDR3 is 15 residues long. Trimming at V came to 4 bases and at J to 10 bases, leaving 9 bases not matched to a gene.